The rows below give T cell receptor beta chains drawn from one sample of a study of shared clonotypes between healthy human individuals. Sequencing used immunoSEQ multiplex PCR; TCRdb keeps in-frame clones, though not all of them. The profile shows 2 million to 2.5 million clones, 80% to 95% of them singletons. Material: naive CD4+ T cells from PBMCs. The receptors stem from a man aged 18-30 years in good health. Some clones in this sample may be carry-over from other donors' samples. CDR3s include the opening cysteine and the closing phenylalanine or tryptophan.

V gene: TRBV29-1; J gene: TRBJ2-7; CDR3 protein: CSVAGTSGPRYEQYF
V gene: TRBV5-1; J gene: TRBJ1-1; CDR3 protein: CASSLLGGPNTEAFF
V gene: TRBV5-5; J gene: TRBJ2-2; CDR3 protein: CASSLVAGGPYTGELFF
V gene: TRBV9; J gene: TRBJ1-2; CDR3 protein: CASSVGQGIGYTF
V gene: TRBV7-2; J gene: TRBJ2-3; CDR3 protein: CASSLGGQSTDTQYF
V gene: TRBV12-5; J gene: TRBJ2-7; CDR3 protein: CASAWGLAGAYEQYF
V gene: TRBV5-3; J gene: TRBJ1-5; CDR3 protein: CARSETERPFYSNQPQHF
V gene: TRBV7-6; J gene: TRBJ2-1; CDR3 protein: CASSMTGNEQFF
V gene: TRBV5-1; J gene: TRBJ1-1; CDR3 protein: CASSFMNTEAFF
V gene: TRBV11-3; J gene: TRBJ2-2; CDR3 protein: CASSPLAGYTGELFF
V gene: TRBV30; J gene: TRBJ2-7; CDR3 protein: CAWSETGGRYEQYF
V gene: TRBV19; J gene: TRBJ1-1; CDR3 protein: CARGANTEAFF
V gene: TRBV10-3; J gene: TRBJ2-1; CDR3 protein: CAIGGTGGARDVYNEQFF
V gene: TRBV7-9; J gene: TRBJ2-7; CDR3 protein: CASSLARQGTYEQYF
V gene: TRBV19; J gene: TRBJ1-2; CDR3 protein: CASSRTAANYGYTF
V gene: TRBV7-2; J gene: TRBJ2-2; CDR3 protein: CASSIGTSGRVTGELFF
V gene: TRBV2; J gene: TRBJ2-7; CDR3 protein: CASRVDVGYEQYF
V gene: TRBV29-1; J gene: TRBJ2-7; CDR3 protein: CSVATSGFEQYF
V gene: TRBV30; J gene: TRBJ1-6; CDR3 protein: CACNTDSPLHF
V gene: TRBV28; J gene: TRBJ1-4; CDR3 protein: CASSTQGAIEKLFF
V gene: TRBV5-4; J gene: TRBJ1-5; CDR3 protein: CASSLGGGRLRAQHF
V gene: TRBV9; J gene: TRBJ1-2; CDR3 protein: CASSVMGRDYGYTF
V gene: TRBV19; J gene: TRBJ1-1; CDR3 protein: CASSIGGGRRNTEAFF
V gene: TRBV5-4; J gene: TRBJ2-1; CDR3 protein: CASSSRPYNEQFF
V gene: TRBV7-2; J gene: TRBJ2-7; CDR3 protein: CASSSTWWQGIYEQYF
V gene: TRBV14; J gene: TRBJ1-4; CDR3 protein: CASSQIGFEEKLFF
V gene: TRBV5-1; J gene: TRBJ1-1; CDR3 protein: CASGSSNMLSTEAFF
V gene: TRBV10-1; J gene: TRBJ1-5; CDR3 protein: CASSEAGSNQPQHF
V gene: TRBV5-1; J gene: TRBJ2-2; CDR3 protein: CASGPVFTGELFF
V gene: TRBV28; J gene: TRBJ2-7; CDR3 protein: CASSPGQTRSYEQYF
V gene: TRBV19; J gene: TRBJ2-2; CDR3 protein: CASSIALGLAGTGELFF
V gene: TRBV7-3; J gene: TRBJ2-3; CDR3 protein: CASSFRGADTQYF
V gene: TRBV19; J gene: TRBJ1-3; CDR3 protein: CASQGRAGNTIYF
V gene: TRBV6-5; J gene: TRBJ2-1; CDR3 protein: CASSYAGGTYNEQFF
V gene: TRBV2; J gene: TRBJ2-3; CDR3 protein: CASRGTSGRILTTDTQYF
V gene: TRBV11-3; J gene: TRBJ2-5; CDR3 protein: CASSLGGAQETQYF
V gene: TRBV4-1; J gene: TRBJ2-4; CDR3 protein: CASSQENNFLDIQYF
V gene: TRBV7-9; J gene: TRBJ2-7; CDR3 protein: CASSLDRVLAGVAYEQYF
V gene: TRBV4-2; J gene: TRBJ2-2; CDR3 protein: CASSQAMSSGSTGTGELFF
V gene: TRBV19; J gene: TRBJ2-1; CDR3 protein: CASQGWRGEQFF
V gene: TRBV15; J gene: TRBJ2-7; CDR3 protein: CATSRAWQVGGEQYF
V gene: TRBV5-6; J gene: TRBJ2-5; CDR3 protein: CASSLGLVETQYF
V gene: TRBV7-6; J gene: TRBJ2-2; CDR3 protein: CASSRNLQVTGQNGELFF
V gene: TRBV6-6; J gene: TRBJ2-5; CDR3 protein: CASSYSTGGYQETQYF
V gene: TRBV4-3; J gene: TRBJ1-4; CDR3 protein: CASSQRLRSDEKLFF
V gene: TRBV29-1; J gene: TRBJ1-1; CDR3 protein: CSARTPVRNEAFF
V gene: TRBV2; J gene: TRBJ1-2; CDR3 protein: CASRTLGGAWDGYTF
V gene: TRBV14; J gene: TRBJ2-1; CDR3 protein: CASSQGEPGHSSSYNEQFF
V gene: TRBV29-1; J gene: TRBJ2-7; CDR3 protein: CSVRGQDLGQYF
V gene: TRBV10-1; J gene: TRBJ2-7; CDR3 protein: CASPSLGRDVEEQYF
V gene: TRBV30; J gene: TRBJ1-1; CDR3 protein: CAWTIGGHTEAFF